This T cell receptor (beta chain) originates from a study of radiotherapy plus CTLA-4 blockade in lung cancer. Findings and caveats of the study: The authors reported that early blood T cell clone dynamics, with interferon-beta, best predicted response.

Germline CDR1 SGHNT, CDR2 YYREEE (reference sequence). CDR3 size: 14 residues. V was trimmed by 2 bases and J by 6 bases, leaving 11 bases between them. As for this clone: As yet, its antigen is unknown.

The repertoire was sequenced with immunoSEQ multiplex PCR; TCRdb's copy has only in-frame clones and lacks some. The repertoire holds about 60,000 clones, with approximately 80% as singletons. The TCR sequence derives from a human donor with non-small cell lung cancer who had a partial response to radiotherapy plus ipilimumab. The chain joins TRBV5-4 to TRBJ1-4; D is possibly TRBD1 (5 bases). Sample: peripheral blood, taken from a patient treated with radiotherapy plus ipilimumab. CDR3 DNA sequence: TGTGCCAGCAGCTTTGACAGTGCCGATGAAAAACTGTTTTTT. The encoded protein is CASSFDSADEKLFF.